Listed below are T cell receptor beta chains from one sample, sequenced in a study of blood T cells in healthy people across ages. TCRdb recomputed calls from the 5' RACE reads with MiXCR, one row per CDR3 protein. The sample holds roughly 800,000 distinct CDR3 sequences, 20% to 25% seen once. These data were also filed under a second study, of T cells of mothers and their children.

Sample: blood. These TCRs come from a boy aged 5-17 years in good health. CDR3s include the opening cysteine and the closing phenylalanine or tryptophan. D genes are given only for firm matches. Expanded clones are given a class, and other clones once, few, many or no size at all.

CDR3: CASLGRDNYEQYF
DNA: TGTGCCAGCCTGGGGAGAGACAACTACGAGCAGTACTTC
J: TRBJ2-7
V: TRBV2
D: .
size: .

CDR3: CASSFQGGGYTGELFF
DNA: TGTGCCAGCAGCTTTCAAGGGGGAGGGTACACCGGGGAGCTGTTTTTT
J: TRBJ2-2
V: TRBV11-1
D: .
size: few

CDR3: CASVDRRLAGSGVQETQYF
DNA: TGTGCCAGCGTGGACAGGCGCCTAGCGGGATCCGGCGTCCAAGAGACCCAGTACTTC
J: TRBJ2-5
V: TRBV7-2
D: TRBD2
size: .

CDR3: CATQRGGSSYNEQFF
DNA: TGTGCCACCCAACGGGGCGGAAGCTCCTACAATGAGCAGTTCTTC
J: TRBJ2-1
V: TRBV24-1
D: .
size: .

CDR3: CAAWDGRQETQYF
DNA: TGTGCCGCTTGGGACGGCAGACAAGAGACCCAGTACTTC
J: TRBJ2-5
V: TRBV10-3
D: .
size: .

CDR3: CASSATGGVYEQYF
DNA: TGTGCCAGCAGTGCGACAGGGGGAGTGTACGAGCAGTACTTC
J: TRBJ2-7
V: TRBV6-1
D: TRBD1
size: .

CDR3: CASLERGPYNEQFF
DNA: TGTGCCAGCCTGGAGCGGGGACCCTACAATGAGCAGTTCTTC
J: TRBJ2-1
V: TRBV12-3/TRBV12-4
D: TRBD2
size: few

CDR3: CASSATGDGETQYF
DNA: TGTGCCAGCAGCGCGACAGGGGACGGTGAGACCCAGTACTTC
J: TRBJ2-5
V: TRBV9
D: TRBD1
size: .

CDR3: CASSLAVGGLSTDTQYF
DNA: TGCGCCAGCAGCTTGGCCGTGGGCGGGCTAAGCACAGATACGCAGTATTTT
J: TRBJ2-3
V: TRBV5-1
D: .
size: few

CDR3: CASSYGTGIHQPQHF
DNA: TGTGCCAGCAGTTACGGCACAGGGATTCATCAGCCCCAGCATTTT
J: TRBJ1-5
V: TRBV6-2/TRBV6-3
D: .
size: few

CDR3: CSARGQRDFYEQYF
DNA: TGCAGTGCTAGAGGCCAGCGGGACTTCTACGAGCAGTACTTC
J: TRBJ2-7
V: TRBV20-1
D: TRBD2
size: .

CDR3: CASSLAVVKNTEAFF
DNA: TGCGCCAGCAGCTTGGCCGTTGTCAAGAACACTGAAGCTTTCTTT
J: TRBJ1-1
V: TRBV5-1
D: .
size: few

CDR3: CAISETGGSYEQYF
DNA: TGTGCCATCAGTGAGACAGGCGGCTCCTACGAGCAGTACTTC
J: TRBJ2-7
V: TRBV10-3
D: .
size: .

CDR3: CASLFVTEAFF
DNA: TGTGCCAGTCTATTTGTCACTGAAGCTTTCTTT
J: TRBJ1-1
V: TRBV6-6
D: .
size: .

CDR3: CASSSRDRGEADTQYF
DNA: TGTGCCAGCAGCTCCCGGGACAGGGGAGAAGCAGATACGCAGTATTTT
J: TRBJ2-3
V: TRBV13
D: TRBD1
size: .

CDR3: CASLNFRDSSYEQYF
DNA: TGCGCCAGCCTGAATTTCCGGGACAGCTCCTACGAGCAGTACTTC
J: TRBJ2-7
V: TRBV4-3
D: TRBD1
size: few

CDR3: CASSLGSSGNTDTQYF
DNA: TGCGCCAGCAGCTTGGGGTCTAGCGGGAACACAGATACGCAGTATTTT
J: TRBJ2-3
V: TRBV5-1
D: TRBD2
size: .

CDR3: CSAGMGGGQEKLFF
DNA: TGCAGCGCCGGAATGGGGGGCGGTCAGGAAAAACTGTTTTTT
J: TRBJ1-4
V: TRBV29-1
D: .
size: .

CDR3: CASSLGLNIQYF
DNA: TGTGCCAGCAGTTTGGGCTTAAACATTCAGTACTTC
J: TRBJ2-4
V: TRBV12-3/TRBV12-4
D: .
size: .

CDR3: CASSSSGTGIGYTF
DNA: TGTGCCAGCAGCTCCTCCGGGACAGGGATTGGCTACACCTTC
J: TRBJ1-2
V: TRBV7-9
D: TRBD1
size: .

CDR3: CSAIARTGINIQYF
DNA: TGCAGCGCTATTGCAAGGACAGGGATAAACATTCAGTACTTC
J: TRBJ2-4
V: TRBV29-1
D: TRBD1
size: few

CDR3: CASSVSVWETQYF
DNA: TGCGCCAGCAGCGTTAGTGTTTGGGAGACCCAGTACTTC
J: TRBJ2-5
V: TRBV5-1
D: .
size: .

CDR3: CSAGAGDSYNEQFF
DNA: TGCAGCGCGGGAGCGGGAGACTCCTACAATGAGCAGTTCTTC
J: TRBJ2-1
V: TRBV29-1
D: TRBD2
size: few

CDR3: CASSLGPGQSSYEQYF
DNA: TGTGCCAGCAGTTTAGGACCGGGACAGAGCTCCTACGAGCAGTACTTC
J: TRBJ2-7
V: TRBV27
D: TRBD1
size: few

CDR3: CSASVFRDSSYEQYF
DNA: TGCAGTGCCTCTGTATTCCGGGACTCCTCCTACGAGCAGTACTTC
J: TRBJ2-7
V: TRBV20-1
D: .
size: many

CDR3: CSVERMGETQYF
DNA: TGCAGCGTTGAGCGAATGGGAGAGACCCAGTACTTC
J: TRBJ2-5
V: TRBV29-1
D: .
size: few

CDR3: CSGLHGRAYAQYF
DNA: TGCAGCGGACTCCATGGACGGGCCTACGCGCAGTACTTC
J: TRBJ2-7
V: TRBV20-1
D: .
size: .

CDR3: CASSQVPSGGKGRYF
DNA: TGCGCCAGCAGCCAAGTGCCTAGCGGGGGCAAGGGGCGGTACTTC
J: TRBJ2-7
V: TRBV4-1
D: TRBD2
size: few

CDR3: CASTPQTGSGNTIYF
DNA: TGTGCCAGCACCCCCCAGACAGGGTCTGGAAACACCATATATTTT
J: TRBJ1-3
V: TRBV6-6
D: TRBD1
size: .

CDR3: CASSRRQGRSEQYF
DNA: TGTGCCAGCAGCCGACGACAGGGTCGTTCCGAGCAGTACTTC
J: TRBJ2-7
V: TRBV7-9
D: TRBD1
size: .

CDR3: CASSLSLAGELFF
DNA: TGTGCCAGCAGTTTGTCCCTGGCCGGGGAGCTGTTTTTT
J: TRBJ2-2
V: TRBV12-3/TRBV12-4
D: .
size: few

CDR3: CASTGQGSTYEQYF
DNA: TGTGCCAGCACGGGACAGGGGTCAACCTACGAGCAGTACTTC
J: TRBJ2-7
V: TRBV2
D: TRBD1
size: few

CDR3: CASSLRSSEETQYF
DNA: TGTGCCAGCAGCTTACGCTCTAGTGAAGAGACCCAGTACTTC
J: TRBJ2-5
V: TRBV7-2
D: .
size: .

CDR3: CASSWGTAMNTEAFF
DNA: TGCGCCAGCAGCTGGGGGACAGCCATGAACACTGAAGCTTTCTTT
J: TRBJ1-1
V: TRBV5-1
D: TRBD1
size: few

CDR3: CASRETSVYEQYF
DNA: TGCGCCAGCAGGGAAACTAGCGTCTACGAGCAGTACTTC
J: TRBJ2-7
V: TRBV5-1
D: TRBD2
size: .

CDR3: CASSQNLDIQYF
DNA: TGTGCCAGCAGCCAGAATTTGGACATTCAGTACTTC
J: TRBJ2-4
V: TRBV3-1
D: .
size: few

CDR3: CASSEWGGSSYEQYF
DNA: TGTGCCAGCAGTGAATGGGGCGGGAGCTCCTACGAGCAGTACTTC
J: TRBJ2-7
V: TRBV6-1
D: TRBD2
size: few

CDR3: CASSLEGGYNTIYF
DNA: TGTGCCAGCAGCTTAGAAGGGGGGTACAACACCATATATTTT
J: TRBJ1-3
V: TRBV7-6
D: .
size: few

CDR3: CSALGTGGDLNEKLFF
DNA: TGCAGTGCCCTCGGGACAGGGGGGGATCTTAATGAAAAACTGTTTTTT
J: TRBJ1-4
V: TRBV20-1
D: TRBD1
size: few

CDR3: CVSSRGAESTLFLWGYTF
DNA: TGTGTCAGCAGTAGGGGGGCCGAGAGTACGCTATTCTTGTGGGGCTACACCTTC
J: TRBJ1-2
V: TRBV28
D: .
size: .

CDR3: CASNANSAGIEAFF
DNA: TGTGCCAGCAACGCGAATTCCGCAGGGATTGAAGCTTTCTTT
J: TRBJ1-1
V: TRBV6-6
D: .
size: .

CDR3: CASSDRYLGETQYF
DNA: TGTGCCAGCAGCGACAGGTACCTGGGGGAGACCCAGTACTTC
J: TRBJ2-5
V: TRBV7-2
D: .
size: .

CDR3: CASSYQSGIADTQYF
DNA: TGTGCCAGCAGTTATCAGAGCGGGATCGCAGATACGCAGTATTTT
J: TRBJ2-3
V: TRBV6-2/TRBV6-3
D: TRBD2
size: few

CDR3: CSVGTGSTISGANVLTF
DNA: TGCAGCGTTGGAACCGGGTCCACGATCTCTGGGGCCAACGTCCTGACTTTC
J: TRBJ2-6
V: TRBV29-1
D: .
size: few

CDR3: CASSLTGPINEQFF
DNA: TGTGCCAGCAGCTTAACGGGGCCCATCAATGAGCAGTTCTTC
J: TRBJ2-1
V: TRBV7-3
D: .
size: .

CDR3: CASSPAPGRGNEQFF
DNA: TGTGCCAGCAGCCCCGCCCCGGGGAGAGGGAATGAGCAGTTCTTC
J: TRBJ2-1
V: TRBV3-1
D: .
size: once

CDR3: CASSRPGAEDEQYF
DNA: TGTGCCAGCAGCCGCCCAGGGGCCGAGGACGAGCAGTACTTC
J: TRBJ2-7
V: TRBV6-5
D: .
size: .

CDR3: CASTSTGTKNF
DNA: TGTGCCAGCACTTCCACCGGGACTAAAAACTTC
J: TRBJ2-5
V: TRBV28
D: TRBD2
size: .

CDR3: CASSPGLAESRHNEQFF
DNA: TGTGCCAGCTCACCTGGACTAGCGGAGAGCAGGCACAATGAGCAGTTCTTC
J: TRBJ2-1
V: TRBV18
D: TRBD2
size: few

CDR3: CSARGRGTSGVYQETQYF
DNA: TGCAGCGCTAGAGGGCGAGGGACTAGCGGGGTGTACCAAGAGACCCAGTACTTC
J: TRBJ2-5
V: TRBV20-1
D: TRBD2
size: few

CDR3: CSVKLRAGDLYEQYF
DNA: TGCAGCGTAAAACTAAGGGCGGGAGATCTCTACGAGCAGTACTTC
J: TRBJ2-7
V: TRBV29-1
D: TRBD2
size: .

CDR3: CASSLRDRTTNEKLFF
DNA: TGTGCCAGCAGCTTGCGGGACCGAACAACTAATGAAAAACTGTTTTTT
J: TRBJ1-4
V: TRBV7-9
D: .
size: .

CDR3: CSARDFSGGSGYTF
DNA: TGCAGTGCTAGAGATTTTTCAGGAGGGTCTGGCTACACCTTC
J: TRBJ1-2
V: TRBV20-1
D: .
size: many

CDR3: CSVEDLAYEQYF
DNA: TGCAGCGTTGAAGATCTGGCCTACGAGCAGTACTTC
J: TRBJ2-7
V: TRBV29-1
D: .
size: few

CDR3: CASSPLIEGEGYTF
DNA: TGTGCCAGCTCACCACTGATAGAGGGTGAAGGCTACACCTTC
J: TRBJ1-2
V: TRBV18
D: .
size: .